These T cell receptor beta chains were read from a single sample in a study of beta chain features in type 1 diabetes. Using immunoSEQ multiplex PCR, the repertoire was profiled, and TCRdb retains in-frame clones only, with some absent. There are under 300,000 clones in the sample; 25% to 35% occur only once, and approximately 4% lies in the top ten. The specimen was central memory CD4+ T cells from blood. The receptors stem from a man aged 25-40 years in good health. The CDR3 runs from the conserved cysteine through the conserved F or W. Fields, in order: clone size, J gene, D gene, V gene, CDR3 DNA, CDR3 protein. A D gene is named only where the DNA matches it firmly. Rows may omit the clone size; those that give it use once, few, many or a size class.

NA | TRBJ1-2 | NA | TRBV7-2 | TGTGCCAGCAGCTTTGAACCCAAAGGACTCTATGGCTACACCTTC | CASSFEPKGLYGYTF
NA | TRBJ2-2 | NA | TRBV27 | TGTGCCAGCAGCTACGAGACAGCCGGGGAGCTGTTTTTT | CASSYETAGELFF
NA | TRBJ2-7 | NA | TRBV14 | TGTGCCAGCAGCCAAGGGACTTTGGGAACCACCGAGCAGTACTTC | CASSQGTLGTTEQYF
few | TRBJ1-2 | NA | TRBV20-1 | TGCAGTGCTAGTGGTTTGTATGGCTACACCTTC | CSASGLYGYTF
NA | TRBJ1-1 | NA | TRBV6-5 | TGTGCCAGCAGAGCATTCGACCGGACGCTATTT | CASRAFDRTLF
NA | TRBJ2-2 | NA | TRBV5-4 | TGTGCCAGCAGCAAGACAGACCCCGGGGAGCTGTTTTTT | CASSKTDPGELFF
NA | TRBJ2-5 | NA | TRBV5-1 | TGCGCCAGCAGCTTGGAGGGGCCCGTCAGGGAGACCCAGTACTTC | CASSLEGPVRETQYF
NA | TRBJ2-3 | NA | TRBV6-5 | TGTGCCAGCGGAGGCGCTAGCACAGATACGCAGTATTTT | CASGGASTDTQYF
NA | TRBJ2-7 | NA | TRBV7-2 | TGTGCCAGCAGCCAGGGACCGGTAAAGGGCGAGCAGTACTTC | CASSQGPVKGEQYF
NA | TRBJ2-3 | NA | TRBV7-2 | TGTGCCAGCAGCTTAGCCGGGCCAGATACGCAGTATTTT | CASSLAGPDTQYF
few | TRBJ2-5 | TRBD2 | TRBV29-1 | TGCAGCGTGCTCCGGGCCGCCGGGGGGAGCCAAGAGACCCAGTACTTC | CSVLRAAGGSQETQYF
NA | TRBJ2-7 | NA | TRBV5-1 | TGCGCCAGCAGCCTCGGACAGCTTAGCTCCTACGAGCAGTACTTC | CASSLGQLSSYEQYF
NA | TRBJ1-1 | NA | TRBV10-3 | TGTGCCATCAGTGAGTCCGGGGGTGGCACTGAAGCTTTCTTT | CAISESGGGTEAFF
few | TRBJ2-3 | NA | TRBV5-1 | TGCGCCAGCAGCTTACCGGGGTCCCTTAGCACAGATACGCAGTATTTT | CASSLPGSLSTDTQYF
NA | TRBJ1-6 | NA | TRBV7-2 | TGTGCCAGCAGCTTAGACAATAATTCACCCCTCCACTTT | CASSLDNNSPLHF
NA | TRBJ1-2 | TRBD1 | TRBV4-2 | TGTGCCAGCAGCCAAGATCGTAGAGGGGGCGATGGCTACACCTTC | CASSQDRRGGDGYTF
NA | TRBJ1-2 | NA | TRBV7-9 | TGTGCCAGTCAGGACAGATTCTCAGCTAACTATGGCTACACCTTC | CASQDRFSANYGYTF
few | TRBJ2-7 | NA | TRBV4-3 | TGCGCCAGCAGCCGCGGGGACAGCTTATACGAGCAGTACTTC | CASSRGDSLYEQYF
NA | TRBJ2-5 | NA | TRBV6-5 | TGTGCCAGCAGCCTAGCGTGGGGAACGAAAGAGACCCAGTACTTC | CASSLAWGTKETQYF
NA | TRBJ2-3 | NA | TRBV6-5 | TGTGCCAGCAGGAAGGAGGGGCAAGATACGCAGTATTTT | CASRKEGQDTQYF
few | TRBJ1-1 | NA | TRBV29-1 | TGCAGCGTTGATCAGGGTCGGACGGCCCAGATTGTCTTT | CSVDQGRTAQIVF
NA | TRBJ2-3 | NA | TRBV30 | TGTGCCTGGAGTGGTGGGCGGGATACGCAGTATTTT | CAWSGGRDTQYF
NA | TRBJ1-2 | NA | TRBV30 | TGTGCCTGGAGCTTTAACCGGGACACCTATGGCTACACCTTC | CAWSFNRDTYGYTF
NA | TRBJ2-3 | NA | TRBV20-1 | TGCAGTGCTAGTCCTAAGGATACGCAGTATTTT | CSASPKDTQYF
many | TRBJ2-5 | NA | TRBV5-4 | TGTGCCAGCAGCCACAGGGACATGCAAGAGACCCAGTACTTC | CASSHRDMQETQYF
NA | TRBJ2-4 | TRBD2 | TRBV12-5 | TGTGCTAGTATGGGAGGGCTCCTAGCCAAAAACATTCAGTACTTC | CASMGGLLAKNIQYF
NA | TRBJ2-3 | TRBD2 | TRBV7-2 | TGTGCCAGCAGTTTACTAGCGGGAGCTACAGATACGCAGTATTTT | CASSLLAGATDTQYF
NA | TRBJ2-1 | NA | TRBV5-1 | TGCGCCAGCAGCTTAGGAAGTTTAGATGAGCAGTTCTTC | CASSLGSLDEQFF
few | TRBJ1-1 | NA | TRBV29-1 | TGCAGCACATCGCAGGGGTCGAAGATCATGAACACTGAAGCTTTCTTT | CSTSQGSKIMNTEAFF
NA | TRBJ1-2 | NA | TRBV10-2 | TGCGCCAGCAGTGAAGCCACGGGGGGCGTCTATGGCTACACCTTC | CASSEATGGVYGYTF
NA | TRBJ2-5 | NA | TRBV7-9 | TGTGCCAGCAGCCCGAACGAGGAGACCCAGTACTTC | CASSPNEETQYF
few | TRBJ2-6 | NA | TRBV19 | TGTGCCAGTAGTAGCCCCTCAAGGGATGGGGCCAACGTCCTGACTTTC | CASSSPSRDGANVLTF
few | TRBJ2-7 | NA | TRBV7-2 | TGTGCCAGCAGCTTGGTACAGGGTCACGAGCAGTACTTC | CASSLVQGHEQYF
NA | TRBJ2-7 | NA | TRBV28 | TGTGCCAGCAGTTTAGGCAGCTTCTACGAGCAGTACTTC | CASSLGSFYEQYF
few | TRBJ2-5 | TRBD1 | TRBV6-5 | TGTGCCAGCGGGACAGGGTTGGAGACCCAGTACTTC | CASGTGLETQYF
NA | TRBJ1-1 | TRBD1 | TRBV30 | TGTGCCTCAGGGGGCTTCAACACTGAAGCTTTCTTT | CASGGFNTEAFF
NA | TRBJ2-3 | NA | TRBV30 | TGTGCCTGGAGTGTAGGGGCCTCACGTAACACGCAGTATTTT | CAWSVGASRNTQYF